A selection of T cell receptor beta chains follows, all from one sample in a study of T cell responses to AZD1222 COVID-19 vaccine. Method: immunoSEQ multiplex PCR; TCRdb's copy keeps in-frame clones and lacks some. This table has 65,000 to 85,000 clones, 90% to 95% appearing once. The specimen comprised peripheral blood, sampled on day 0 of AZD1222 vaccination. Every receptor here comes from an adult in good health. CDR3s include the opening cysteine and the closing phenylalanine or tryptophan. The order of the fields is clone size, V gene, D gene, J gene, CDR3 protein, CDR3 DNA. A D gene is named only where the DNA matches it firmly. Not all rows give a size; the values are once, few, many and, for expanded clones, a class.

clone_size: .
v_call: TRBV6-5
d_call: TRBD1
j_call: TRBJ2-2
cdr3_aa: CASRWDSNTGELFF
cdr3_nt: TGTGCCAGCAGATGGGACAGTAACACCGGGGAGCTGTTTTTT

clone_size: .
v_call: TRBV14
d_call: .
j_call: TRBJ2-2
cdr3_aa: CASSQRRGNTGELFF
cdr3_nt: TGTGCCAGCAGCCAACGCAGGGGGAACACCGGGGAGCTGTTTTTT

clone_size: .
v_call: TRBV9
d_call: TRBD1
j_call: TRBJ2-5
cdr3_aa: CASSATDRVETQYF
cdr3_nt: TGTGCCAGCAGCGCGACCGACAGGGTAGAGACCCAGTACTTC

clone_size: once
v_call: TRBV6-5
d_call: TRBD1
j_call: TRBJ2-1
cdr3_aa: CASSRRQGAYNEQFF
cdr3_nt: TGTGCCAGCAGCAGGCGACAGGGGGCCTACAATGAGCAGTTCTTC

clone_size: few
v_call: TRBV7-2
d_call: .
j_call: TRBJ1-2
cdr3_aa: CASSLGGRGGYTF
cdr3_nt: TGTGCCAGCAGCTTAGGGGGCCGTGGGGGCTACACCTTC

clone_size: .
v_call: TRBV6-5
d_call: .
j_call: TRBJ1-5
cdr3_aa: CASQAGTNQPQHF
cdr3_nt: TGTGCCAGCCAAGCCGGGACTAATCAGCCCCAGCATTTT

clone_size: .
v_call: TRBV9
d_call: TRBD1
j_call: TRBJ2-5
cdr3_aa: CASSGGSTGKGAETQYF
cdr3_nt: TGTGCCAGCAGCGGCGGATCTACAGGGAAGGGGGCAGAGACCCAGTACTTC

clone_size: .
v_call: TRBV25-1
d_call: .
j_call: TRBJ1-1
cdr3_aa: CASSEGAHTEAFF
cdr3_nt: TGTGCCAGCAGTGAGGGGGCGCACACTGAAGCTTTCTTT

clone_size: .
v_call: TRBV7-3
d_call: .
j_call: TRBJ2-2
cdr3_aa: CASTRGENTGELFF
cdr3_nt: TGTGCCAGCACGAGAGGGGAGAACACCGGGGAGCTGTTTTTT

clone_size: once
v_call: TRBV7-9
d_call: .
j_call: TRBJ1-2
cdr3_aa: CASSEAHSLGGYTF
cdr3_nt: TGTGCCAGCAGCGAAGCCCACAGCCTAGGGGGCTACACCTTC

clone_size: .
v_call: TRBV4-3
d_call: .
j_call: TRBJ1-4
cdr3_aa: CASSQDRINEKLFF
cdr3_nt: TGCGCCAGCAGCCAAGACCGGATTAATGAAAAACTGTTTTTT

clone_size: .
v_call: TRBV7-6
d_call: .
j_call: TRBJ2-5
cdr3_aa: CASSEDPETQYF
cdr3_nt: TGTGCCAGCAGCGAAGATCCGGAGACCCAGTACTTC

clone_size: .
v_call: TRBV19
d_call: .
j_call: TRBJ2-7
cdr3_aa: CASSISPGDHEQYF
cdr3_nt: TGTGCCAGTAGTATCAGTCCAGGGGACCACGAGCAGTACTTC

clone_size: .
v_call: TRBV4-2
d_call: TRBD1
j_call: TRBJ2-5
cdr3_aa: CASSPRDRVVETQYF
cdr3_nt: TGTGCCAGCAGCCCCCGGGACAGGGTCGTAGAGACCCAGTACTTC

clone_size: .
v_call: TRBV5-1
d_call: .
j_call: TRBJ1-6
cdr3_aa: CASSLDTVGNSPLHF
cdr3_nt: TGCGCCAGCAGCTTGGATACGGTAGGCAATTCACCCCTCCACTTT

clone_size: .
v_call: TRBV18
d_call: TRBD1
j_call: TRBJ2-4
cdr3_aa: CASSLGQGSPKNIQYF
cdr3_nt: TGTGCCAGCTCCCTAGGACAGGGGAGTCCCAAAAACATTCAGTACTTC

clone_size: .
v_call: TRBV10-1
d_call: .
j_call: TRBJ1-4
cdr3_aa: CASSRGLNEKLFF
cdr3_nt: TGCGCCAGCAGCAGGGGACTAAATGAAAAACTGTTTTTT

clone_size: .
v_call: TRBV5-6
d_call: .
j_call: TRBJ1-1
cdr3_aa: CASSPGGTLNTEAFF
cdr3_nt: TGTGCCAGCAGCCCGGGGGGGACACTCAACACTGAAGCTTTCTTT

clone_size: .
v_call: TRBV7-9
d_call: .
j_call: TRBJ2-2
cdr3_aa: CASSLESGSGELFF
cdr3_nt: TGTGCCAGCAGCTTAGAGTCAGGGTCCGGGGAGCTGTTTTTT

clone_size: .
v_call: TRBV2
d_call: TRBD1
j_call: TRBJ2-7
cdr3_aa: CASSGTGGASYEQYF
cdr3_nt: TGTGCCAGCAGTGGGACAGGGGGCGCTTCCTACGAGCAGTACTTC

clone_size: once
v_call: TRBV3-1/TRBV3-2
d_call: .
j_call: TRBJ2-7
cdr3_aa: CASSQAGPPSYEQYF
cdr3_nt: TGTGCCAGCAGCCAAGCGGGGCCCCCATCCTACGAGCAGTACTTC

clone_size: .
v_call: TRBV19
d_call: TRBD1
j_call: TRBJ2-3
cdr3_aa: CASSWTGGTDTQYF
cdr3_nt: TGTGCCAGTAGTTGGACAGGGGGCACAGATACGCAGTATTTT

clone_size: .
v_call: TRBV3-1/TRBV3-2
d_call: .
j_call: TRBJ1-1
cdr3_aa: CASSSRGRGTEAFF
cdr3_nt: TGTGCCAGCAGTTCCCGGGGGCGCGGCACTGAAGCTTTCTTT

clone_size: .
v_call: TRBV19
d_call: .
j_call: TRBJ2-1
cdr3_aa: CASSMRGNEQFF
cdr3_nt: TGTGCCAGTAGTATGAGGGGAAATGAGCAGTTCTTC

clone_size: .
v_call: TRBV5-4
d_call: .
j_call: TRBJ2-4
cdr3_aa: CASSYEGDRIGIQYF
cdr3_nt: TGTGCCAGCAGCTACGAGGGGGACCGAATAGGCATTCAGTACTTC

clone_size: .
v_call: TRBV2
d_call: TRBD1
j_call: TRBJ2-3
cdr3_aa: CASRLQGRDTQYF
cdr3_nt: TGTGCCAGCAGGCTACAGGGGAGAGATACGCAGTATTTT

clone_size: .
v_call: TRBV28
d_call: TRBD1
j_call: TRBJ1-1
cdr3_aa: CASSRIRTGGNTEAFF
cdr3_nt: TGTGCCAGCAGCCGCATCCGGACAGGGGGAAACACTGAAGCTTTCTTT

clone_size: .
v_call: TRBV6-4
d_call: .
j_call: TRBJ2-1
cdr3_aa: CASSDGSAGYNEQFF
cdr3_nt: TGTGCCAGCAGTGACGGGTCCGCAGGGTACAATGAGCAGTTCTTC

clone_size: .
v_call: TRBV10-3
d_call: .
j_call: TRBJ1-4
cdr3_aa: CAISEGRTNEKLFF
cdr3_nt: TGTGCCATCAGTGAGGGGAGGACTAATGAAAAACTGTTTTTT

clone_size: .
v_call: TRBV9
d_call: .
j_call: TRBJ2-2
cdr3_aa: CASSVVQTTGELFF
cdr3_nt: TGTGCCAGCAGCGTAGTCCAGACCACCGGGGAGCTGTTTTTT

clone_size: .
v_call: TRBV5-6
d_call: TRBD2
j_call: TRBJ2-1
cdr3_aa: CASSSPPSGYYNEQFF
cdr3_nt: TGTGCCAGCAGCTCCCCTCCTAGCGGGTATTACAATGAGCAGTTCTTC

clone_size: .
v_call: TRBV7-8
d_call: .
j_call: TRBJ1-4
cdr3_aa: CASRPPGNEKLFF
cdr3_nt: TGTGCCAGCAGACCTCCAGGGAATGAAAAACTGTTTTTT

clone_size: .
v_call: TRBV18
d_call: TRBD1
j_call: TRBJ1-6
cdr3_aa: CASSPRPGTGDSPLHF
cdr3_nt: TGTGCCAGCTCACCACGCCCGGGGACAGGGGATTCACCCCTCCACTTT

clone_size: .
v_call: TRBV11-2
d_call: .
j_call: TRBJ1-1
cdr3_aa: CASSFTGTAEAFF
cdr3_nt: TGTGCCAGCAGCTTTACAGGGACGGCTGAAGCTTTCTTT

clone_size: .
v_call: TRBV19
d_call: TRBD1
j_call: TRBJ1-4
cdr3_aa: CASSRNRGAGEKLFF
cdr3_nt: TGTGCCAGTAGTAGAAACAGGGGGGCTGGCGAAAAACTGTTTTTT

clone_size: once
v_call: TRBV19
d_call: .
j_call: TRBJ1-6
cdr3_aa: CASSTLIGQGVGSLHF
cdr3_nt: TGTGCCAGTAGTACCCTAATTGGGCAGGGCGTGGGTTCCCTCCACTTT

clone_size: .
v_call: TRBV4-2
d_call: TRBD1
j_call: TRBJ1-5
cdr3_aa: CASSDYEDRGNQPQHF
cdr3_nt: TGTGCCAGCAGCGACTACGAGGACAGGGGCAATCAGCCCCAGCATTTT

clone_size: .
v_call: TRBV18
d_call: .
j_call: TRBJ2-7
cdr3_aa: CASSRGAAYEQYF
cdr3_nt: TGTGCCAGCTCACGGGGGGCCGCATACGAGCAGTACTTC

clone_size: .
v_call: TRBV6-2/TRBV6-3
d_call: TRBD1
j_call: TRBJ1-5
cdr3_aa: CASSPGTGGNEPQHF
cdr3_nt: TGTGCCAGCAGCCCCGGGACAGGGGGTAATGAGCCCCAGCATTTT

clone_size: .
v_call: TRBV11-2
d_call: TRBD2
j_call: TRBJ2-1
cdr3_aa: CASSLVAGPYNEQFF
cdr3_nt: TGTGCCAGCAGCTTAGTAGCGGGTCCCTACAATGAGCAGTTCTTC

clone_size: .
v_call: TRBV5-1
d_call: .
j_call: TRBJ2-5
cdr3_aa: CASSLTPLQGQETQYF
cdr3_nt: TGCGCCAGCAGCTTGACCCCCCTCCAGGGGCAAGAGACCCAGTACTTC

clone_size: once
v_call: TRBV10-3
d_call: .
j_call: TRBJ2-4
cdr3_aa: CAISESVYPERHIQYF
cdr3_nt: TGTGCCATCAGTGAGTCGGTCTATCCGGAAAGGCACATTCAGTACTTC

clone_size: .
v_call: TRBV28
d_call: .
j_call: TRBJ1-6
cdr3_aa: CASAGGGDSYNSPLHF
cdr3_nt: TGTGCCAGTGCGGGAGGAGGTGACTCCTATAATTCACCCCTCCACTTT

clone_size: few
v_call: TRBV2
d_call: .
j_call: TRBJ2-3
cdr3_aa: CASSGIGTGFETQYF
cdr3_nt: TGTGCCAGCAGTGGGATTGGGACGGGTTTTGAGACGCAGTATTTT

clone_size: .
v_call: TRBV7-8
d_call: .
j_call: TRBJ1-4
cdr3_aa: CASSPGVGEKLFF
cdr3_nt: TGTGCCAGCAGCCCAGGGGTTGGTGAAAAACTGTTTTTT

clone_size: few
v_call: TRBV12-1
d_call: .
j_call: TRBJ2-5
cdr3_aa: CASSSQLACGETQYF
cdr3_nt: TGTGCCAGCAGCTCCCAACTAGCCTGTGGAGAGACCCAGTACTTC

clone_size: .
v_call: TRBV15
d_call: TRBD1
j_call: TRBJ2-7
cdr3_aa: CATSRDKGAREQYF
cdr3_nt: TGTGCCACCAGCAGAGATAAGGGGGCGAGGGAGCAGTACTTC

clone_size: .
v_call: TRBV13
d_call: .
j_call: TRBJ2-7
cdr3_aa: CASSRRGGSYEQYF
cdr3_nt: TGTGCCAGCAGCAGGCGAGGCGGTTCCTACGAGCAGTACTTC

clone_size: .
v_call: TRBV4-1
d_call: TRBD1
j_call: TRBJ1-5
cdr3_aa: CASSRDPTGSQPQHF
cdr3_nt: TGCGCCAGCAGCCGCGACCCGACAGGGTCTCAGCCCCAGCATTTT

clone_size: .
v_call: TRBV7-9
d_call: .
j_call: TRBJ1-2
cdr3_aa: CASSLEGGPGARGYTF
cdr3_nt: TGTGCCAGCAGCCTCGAGGGTGGTCCGGGGGCGAGAGGCTACACCTTC

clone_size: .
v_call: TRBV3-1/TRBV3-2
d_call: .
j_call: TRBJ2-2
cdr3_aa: CASKQGGSAGELFF
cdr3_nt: TGTGCCAGCAAACAGGGAGGGTCCGCCGGGGAGCTGTTTTTT

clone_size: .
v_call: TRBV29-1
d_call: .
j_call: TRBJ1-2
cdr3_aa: CSARQTVNYGYTF
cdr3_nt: TGCAGCGCCCGACAGACCGTAAACTATGGCTACACCTTC

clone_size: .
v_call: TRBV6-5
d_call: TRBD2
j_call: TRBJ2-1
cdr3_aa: CASSYLLAGYNEQFF
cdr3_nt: TGTGCCAGCAGTTACCTACTAGCGGGGTACAATGAGCAGTTCTTC

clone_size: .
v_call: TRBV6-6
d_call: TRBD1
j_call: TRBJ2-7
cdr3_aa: CASSTPGQGAGLEQYF
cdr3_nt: TGTGCCAGCAGCACCCCGGGACAGGGGGCCGGTTTAGAGCAGTACTTC